Listed here are 15 T cell receptor beta chains from one sample, sequenced in a study of OX40 agonist ivuxolimab in advanced cancers. The assay was immunoSEQ multiplex PCR, and TCRdb's table has in-frame clones only and misses some. Of 77,000 or so clones listed, approximately 89% are singletons. The sample was CD4+ or CD8+ T cells sorted from blood, taken in a trial of the OX40 agonist ivuxolimab. All receptors come from an adult with an advanced solid tumor such as melanoma, head and neck, liver or kidney cancer.

The genes are TRBV2 and TRBJ2-2; no clear D. CDR3 length: 14 amino acids. In germline, CDR1 is SNHLY, CDR2 FYNNEI. V was cut by 4 bases and J by 1 base, with 7 bases left in between. CDR3 amino acids: CASSVGGNTGELFF. The CDR3 DNA follows: TGTGCCAGCAGTGTAGGTGGGAACACCGGGGAGCTGTTTTTT.

The chain has TRBV2 and TRBJ2-7; D is unclear. Germline CDR1 is SNHLY and CDR2 is FYNNEI. V was clipped by 5 bases and J by 6 bases, with 5 bases between them. The CDR3 covers 10 residues. The CDR3 DNA follows: TGTGCCAGCAGTATTACCGAGCAGTACTTC. Translation: CASSITEQYF.

This rearrangement joins TRBV6-5 to TRBJ1-1, with TRBD1 identical over 8 bases. The CDR3 contains 16 residues. With V trimmed by 2 bases and J by 1 base, 6 bases remained unmatched. Germline CDR1 reads MNHEY; CDR2 reads SVGAGI. CDR3 DNA: TGTGCCAGCAGTTACCGGACAGGGACGGGGAACACTGAAGCTTTCTTT. This encodes CASSYRTGTGNTEAFF.

The chain is built from TRBV5-1 and TRBJ2-5, with a weak D call TRBD2 (6 bases). Germline V gives CDR1 SGHRS, CDR2 YFSETQ. The CDR3 contains 18 residues. V lost 3 bases and J lost 5, with 26 bases in between. CDR3 amino acids: CASSSGGSGLSILETQYF. The CDR3 nucleotides are TGCGCCAGCAGCTCTGGAGGGAGCGGCCTCTCAATCTTGGAGACCCAGTACTTC.

The chain is built from TRBV4-2 and TRBJ1-2, with D perhaps matching TRBD1 (6 bases). V lost 2 bases and J 10 bases, leaving 17 bases between the germline ends. Germline V lookup: CDR1 LGHNA, CDR2 YNFKEQ. The CDR3 is made up of 14 amino acids. This CDR3 is CASSQLLGQGNYTF. CDR3 coding DNA: TGTGCCAGCAGCCAACTGCTGGGACAAGGAAACTACACCTTC.

The chain recombines TRBV5-1 with TRBJ2-5; possibly TRBD2 for D (6 bases). Trimming pared 0 bases from V and 2 bases from J, leaving 11 bases between. The CDR3 loop spans 15 amino acids. Per the germline V gene, CDR1 is SGHRS and CDR2 is YFSETQ. The CDR3 sequence: CASSLGDSPQETQYF. The CDR3 nucleotides are TGCGCCAGCAGCTTGGGGGACTCCCCTCAAGAGACCCAGTACTTC. The whole variable domain, remainder taken from reference TRBV5-1 and TRBJ2-5, is KAGVTQTPRYLIKTRGQQVTLSCSPISGHRSVSWYQQTPGQGLQFLFEYFSETQRNKGNFPGRFSGRQFSNSRSEMNVSTLELGDSALYLCASSLGDSPQETQYFGPGTRLLVL.

V usage is TRBV18 and J usage is TRBJ2-1; 8 bases line up with TRBD2. CDR3 size: 16 residues. Germline-derived CDR1 and CDR2 are KGHSH and LQKENI. The trim removed 4 bases at V and 3 bases at J, leaving 8 bases unmatched. The CDR3 protein is CASSRDFSGDYNEQFF. CDR3 bases: TGTGCCAGCTCACGGGACTTTAGCGGGGACTACAATGAGCAGTTCTTC.

V and J are TRBV6-6 and TRBJ2-3, with D maybe TRBD2 (6 bases). The CDR3 sequence is 16 residues long. Germline V gene data show CDR1 as MNHNY and CDR2 as SVGAGI (reference sequence). V dropped 7 bases and J dropped 5 bases, with 22 bases sitting between them. Here the CDR3 reads CASTLRRGALGDTQYF. The CDR3 coding sequence is TGTGCCAGCACCCTACGCCGCGGGGCGTTGGGAGATACGCAGTATTTT.

The V call is TRBV19, the J call TRBJ2-7; TRBD1 matches 7 bases. V lost 6 bases to trimming and J lost 3 bases; unmatched junction nucleotides: 2. Germline assignment: CDR1 LNHDA and CDR2 SQIVND (reference sequence). CDR3 size: 12 residues. CDR3: CASRGGIYEQYF. In DNA, the CDR3 is TGTGCCAGTAGAGGGGGCATCTACGAGCAGTACTTC.

The chain joins TRBV27 to TRBJ1-2; D gene ambiguous. V was cut by 0 bases and J by 5 bases, with 19 bases left in between. In germline, CDR1 is MNHEY, CDR2 SMNVEV (reference sequence). This CDR3 is 17 amino acids long. The CDR3 loop reads CASSLSFHLGLTYGYTF. As DNA, the CDR3 is TGTGCCAGCAGTTTATCGTTTCACCTCGGGCTTACGTATGGCTACACCTTC.

J is TRBJ1-5 and V is TRBV6-1; maybe TRBD1 (5 bases). Between the trimmed V and J ends, which lost 6 bases and 7 bases, there was a span of 34 bases. CDR3 length: 20 residues. Looked up from germline, CDR1 is MNHNS and CDR2 is SASEGT. The CDR3 here is CASSETLKGWFGQGGQPQHF. The CDR3 DNA reads TGTGCCAGCAGCGAAACTTTAAAAGGGTGGTTCGGGCAGGGAGGGCAGCCCCAGCATTTT.

The chain couples TRBV5-1 to TRBJ2-5; the match to TRBD1 covers 10 bases. Germline CDR1 is SGHRS and CDR2 is YFSETQ. The CDR3 has 14 residues. The V gene end was trimmed by 2 bases and the J gene end by 12 bases; junction bases not matched to a gene: 10. As DNA, the CDR3 is TGCGCCAGCAGCTTTCCGGGACAGGGGAATGCAGAGTACTTC. Encoded protein: CASSFPGQGNAEYF.

The chain joins TRBV5-5 to TRBJ1-3; D call uncertain. The germline gives CDR1 SGHKS, CDR2 YYEKEE (reference sequence). The CDR3 consists of 15 residues. Trimming took 0 bases from V and 0 from J, leaving 7 bases between them. The CDR3 here is CASSLASYSGNTIYF. For the CDR3, the DNA is TGTGCCAGCAGCTTGGCCTCGTACTCTGGAAACACCATATATTTT.

The DNA of the CDR3 is TGTGCCAGCAGCTCCCAGGGTTCCGGGAAGCAGTACTTC. Its protein is CASSSQGSGKQYF. This chain joins TRBV7-6 and TRBJ2-7, with D perhaps assigned TRBD1 or TRBD2 (5 bases each). Germline values: CDR1 SGHVS, CDR2 FNYEAQ. V gave up 4 bases and J gave up 8 bases, with 15 bases separating them. The CDR3 loop spans 13 amino acids.

The chain joins TRBV7-2 to TRBJ2-1; D is perhaps TRBD1 or TRBD2 (6 bases each). Germline CDR1 is SGHTA and CDR2 is FQGNSA. The CDR3 sequence is 15 residues long. The V end lost 1 base, the J end lost 6 bases, and 13 bases lay between the germline ends. The CDR3: CASSLVGGTANEQFF. DNA for the CDR3: TGTGCCAGCAGCTTAGTGGGGGGCACTGCCAATGAGCAGTTCTTC.